A single sample gave rise to the 18 T cell receptor beta chains below, sequenced in a study of blood T cells in healthy people across ages. Primers used in a second PCR of about 6 to 12 cycles were a sample-barcoded 5' primer and a J-beta primer mix. TCRdb itself ran the 5' RACE reads through MiXCR, one entry per CDR3 protein. Altogether some 900,000 distinct CDR3 sequences are present, about 48% being singletons, with the ten largest covering 10% to 15%. The specimen sequenced was blood. These receptors were collected from a man in his thirties or forties in good health.

Concerning this clonotype: The junction and the germline gene differ at one end; a read error may be behind it. The chain employs TRBV4-3 and TRBJ2-3, with 7 bases lining up with TRBD1. CDR1 is LGHNA and CDR2 is YSLEER in the germline V gene. The CDR3 length is 17 residues. The CDR3 here is CASSQPGRRGTTDAQYF. CDR3 sequence (DNA): TGCGCCAGCAGCCAACCCGGGCGCAGGGGGACCACAGATGCGCAGTATTTT.

This clonotype was seen more than once but under ten times. The rearrangement links TRBV6-5 to TRBJ1-4; D might be TRBD1 (5 bases). V gave up 2 bases and J gave up 6 bases, with 13 bases separating them. Germline V lookup: CDR1 MNHEY, CDR2 SVGAGI. CDR3 size: 15 residues. CDR3 coding DNA: TGTGCCAGCAGTTACGGTGGCAGGGAGGATGAAAAACTGTTTTTT. It yields the protein CASSYGGREDEKLFF.

This chain connects TRBV7-6 to TRBJ2-7; TRBD2 matches 7 bases. The closer fit of TRBJ2-5 to the DNA end suggests the J call may be wrong. The length of the CDR3 is 17 residues. Looked up from germline, CDR1 is SGHVS and CDR2 is FNYEAQ. CDR3 nucleotides: TGTGCCAGCAGCCTAGGCTTTTACGGGAGGTTTAAAGAGACCCAGTACTTC. The encoded protein is CASSLGFYGRFKETQYF.

The genes are TRBV7-8 and TRBJ2-7; D remains ambiguous. Trimming took off 5 bases at V and 0 bases at J, with 11 bases between the two ends. The length of the CDR3 is 14 residues. Germline CDR1 is SGHVS and CDR2 is FQNEAQ. For the CDR3, the DNA is TGTGCCAGCAGCGAGGTCCGGCGCTCCTACGAGCAGTACTTC. Residues: CASSEVRRSYEQYF.

The sample holds many counts of this clonotype. The rearrangement uses TRBV7-2 and TRBJ2-7; D not resolved. The V end lost 2 bases, the J end lost 1 base, and 9 bases lay between the germline ends. The CDR3 covers 14 residues. Germline CDR1 reads SGHTA; CDR2 reads FQGNSA. The CDR3 reads CASSLNPGSYEQYF. As DNA, the CDR3 is TGTGCCAGCAGCTTAAATCCGGGTTCCTACGAGCAGTACTTC.

The J gene is TRBJ1-6, the V gene TRBV9; TRBD1 matches at 8 bases. Germline lookup yields CDR1 SGDLS and CDR2 YYNGEE. V gave up 4 bases and J gave up 8 bases; unmatched junction bases: 14. The CDR3 is 17 residues long. DNA of the CDR3: TGTGCCAGCAGCATAGGAGATATCCGGGACAGGTATTCACCCCTCCACTTT. It translates to CASSIGDIRDRYSPLHF.

This chain joins TRBV20-1 and TRBJ2-2; possibly TRBD1 or TRBD2 for D (6 bases each). With 2 bases removed from V and 6 bases from J, the gap between germline ends came to 10 bases. Germline V gene sequence: CDR1 DFQATT, CDR2 SNEGSKA (reference sequence). This CDR3 region has 13 residues. The CDR3 DNA follows: TGCAGTGCTAGAATGGGGGGCGCCGGGGAGCTGTTTTTT. It encodes CSARMGGAGELFF.

This clonotype has a handful of counts. The chain carries TRBV27 and TRBJ1-2; D possibly corresponds to TRBD1 (5 bases). This CDR3 is built from 16 residues. Germline V lookup: CDR1 MNHEY, CDR2 SMNVEV (reference sequence). Trimming cost V 4 bases and J 1 base, with 16 bases left between them. CDR3 in DNA: TGTGCCAGCAGTTCTATATCCGGGACGGATAACTATGGCTACACCTTC. Protein product: CASSSISGTDNYGYTF.

The rearrangement joins TRBV3-1 to TRBJ2-3; 9 bases fit TRBD1. The V gene end was trimmed by 6 bases and the J gene end by 5 bases; junction bases not matched to a gene: 6. Germline assignment: CDR1 LGHDT and CDR2 YNNKEL (reference sequence). The length of the CDR3 is 14 residues. In nucleotides, the CDR3 is TGTGCCAGCAGTCGGACAGGGGCTGGAGATACGCAGTATTTT. Amino acid sequence: CASSRTGAGDTQYF.

The rearrangement links TRBV7-2 to TRBJ2-4; 11 bases fit TRBD2. The J call may be in error: the DNA end matches TRBJ2-7 better. CDR1 SGHTA and CDR2 FQGNSA come from the germline V gene. CDR3 length: 15 residues. The CDR3 reads CASGYRLAGLYEQYF. The CDR3 nucleotides are TGTGCCAGCGGCTACCGACTAGCGGGGTTATACGAGCAGTACTTC.

This rearrangement joins TRBV12-3 or TRBV12-4 to TRBJ1-2; 7 bases map to TRBD1. The CDR3 sequence is 16 residues long. The V segment lost 2 bases and the J segment 8 bases; nucleotides outside the gene matches: 14. CDR3 sequence: CASSLRDDQGVRGYTF. Here the CDR3 DNA reads TGTGCCAGCAGTTTAAGGGATGATCAGGGGGTGAGGGGCTACACCTTC.

In this sample, this clonotype turned up many times. CDR3 sequence (DNA): TGCGCCAGCAGCCAAGGAGGGCCGATAGATGGCTACACCTTC. Translated, it gives CASSQGGPIDGYTF. This chain links TRBV4-1 with TRBJ1-2; D gene unclear. Trimming took 1 base from V and 6 from J, leaving 12 bases between them. The germline V gene encodes CDR1 MGHRA and CDR2 YSYEKL. This CDR3 comprises 14 residues.

This clonotype was seen a handful of times. The chain has TRBV4-1 and TRBJ2-1; 7 bases map to TRBD2. Germline trimming cut 3 bases from V and 8 bases from J; bases unmatched to any gene: 10. Germline lookup yields CDR1 MGHRA and CDR2 YSYEKL. The CDR3 has 15 amino acids. The CDR3 coding sequence is TGCGCCAGCAGCCACCCGGGCCTTCGGGAGGATGAGCAGTTCTTC. Translation: CASSHPGLREDEQFF.

This chain joins TRBV2 and TRBJ2-3, with unresolved D. Trimming left V 7 bases short and J 2 bases short, with 7 bases between. The CDR3 length is 12 residues. Per germline, CDR1 SNHLY and CDR2 FYNNEI. The CDR3 DNA reads TGTGCCAGCACGGCCAACACAGATACGCAGTATTTT. This codes for CASTANTDTQYF.

This clonotype was counted only a few times. The rearrangement links TRBV20-1 to TRBJ1-6; TRBD1 aligns across 7 bases. Germline V CDR1 and CDR2: DFQATT, SNEGSKA (reference sequence). This CDR3 spans 14 amino acids. The J segment lost 3 bases and the V segment lost 5 bases, leaving 4 bases of the junction unmatched. The DNA of the CDR3 is TGCAGTGCTGATGGACAGGTCTATAATTCACCCCTCCACTTT. Translation: CSADGQVYNSPLHF.

The rearrangement uses TRBV6-2 or TRBV6-3 and TRBJ2-1, with 7 positions matching TRBD1. The CDR3 spans 16 residues. The germline V gene has CDR1 MNHEY and CDR2 SVGEGT. V lost 7 bases, J lost 5 bases, and 14 bases stayed unmatched. The CDR3 DNA follows: TGTGCCAGCACCCGAGGCCCGGGACAGACCAACAATGAGCAGTTCTTC. The encoded protein is CASTRGPGQTNNEQFF.

This sequence joins TRBV5-6 and TRBJ2-6; D not certain. The CDR3 has 14 residues. V was trimmed by 4 bases and J by 6 bases, leaving 11 bases between them. Germline CDR1 and CDR2: SGHDT and YYEEEE. The CDR3 is CASSPRLSANVLTF. The DNA for the CDR3 is TGTGCCAGCAGCCCACGGCTGTCGGCCAACGTCCTGACTTTC.

This clonotype was counted ten times or more. The junction shows a germline mismatch at one end, possibly a read error. This chain uses TRBV4-3 with TRBJ2-6; D ambiguous. The germline V gene encodes CDR1 LGHNA and CDR2 YSLEER. This CDR3 is 13 amino acids long. The CDR3 region has the DNA TGTGCCAGCAGCCAAGCTGGGGCCAACGTCCTGACTTTC. Protein product: CASSQAGANVLTF.